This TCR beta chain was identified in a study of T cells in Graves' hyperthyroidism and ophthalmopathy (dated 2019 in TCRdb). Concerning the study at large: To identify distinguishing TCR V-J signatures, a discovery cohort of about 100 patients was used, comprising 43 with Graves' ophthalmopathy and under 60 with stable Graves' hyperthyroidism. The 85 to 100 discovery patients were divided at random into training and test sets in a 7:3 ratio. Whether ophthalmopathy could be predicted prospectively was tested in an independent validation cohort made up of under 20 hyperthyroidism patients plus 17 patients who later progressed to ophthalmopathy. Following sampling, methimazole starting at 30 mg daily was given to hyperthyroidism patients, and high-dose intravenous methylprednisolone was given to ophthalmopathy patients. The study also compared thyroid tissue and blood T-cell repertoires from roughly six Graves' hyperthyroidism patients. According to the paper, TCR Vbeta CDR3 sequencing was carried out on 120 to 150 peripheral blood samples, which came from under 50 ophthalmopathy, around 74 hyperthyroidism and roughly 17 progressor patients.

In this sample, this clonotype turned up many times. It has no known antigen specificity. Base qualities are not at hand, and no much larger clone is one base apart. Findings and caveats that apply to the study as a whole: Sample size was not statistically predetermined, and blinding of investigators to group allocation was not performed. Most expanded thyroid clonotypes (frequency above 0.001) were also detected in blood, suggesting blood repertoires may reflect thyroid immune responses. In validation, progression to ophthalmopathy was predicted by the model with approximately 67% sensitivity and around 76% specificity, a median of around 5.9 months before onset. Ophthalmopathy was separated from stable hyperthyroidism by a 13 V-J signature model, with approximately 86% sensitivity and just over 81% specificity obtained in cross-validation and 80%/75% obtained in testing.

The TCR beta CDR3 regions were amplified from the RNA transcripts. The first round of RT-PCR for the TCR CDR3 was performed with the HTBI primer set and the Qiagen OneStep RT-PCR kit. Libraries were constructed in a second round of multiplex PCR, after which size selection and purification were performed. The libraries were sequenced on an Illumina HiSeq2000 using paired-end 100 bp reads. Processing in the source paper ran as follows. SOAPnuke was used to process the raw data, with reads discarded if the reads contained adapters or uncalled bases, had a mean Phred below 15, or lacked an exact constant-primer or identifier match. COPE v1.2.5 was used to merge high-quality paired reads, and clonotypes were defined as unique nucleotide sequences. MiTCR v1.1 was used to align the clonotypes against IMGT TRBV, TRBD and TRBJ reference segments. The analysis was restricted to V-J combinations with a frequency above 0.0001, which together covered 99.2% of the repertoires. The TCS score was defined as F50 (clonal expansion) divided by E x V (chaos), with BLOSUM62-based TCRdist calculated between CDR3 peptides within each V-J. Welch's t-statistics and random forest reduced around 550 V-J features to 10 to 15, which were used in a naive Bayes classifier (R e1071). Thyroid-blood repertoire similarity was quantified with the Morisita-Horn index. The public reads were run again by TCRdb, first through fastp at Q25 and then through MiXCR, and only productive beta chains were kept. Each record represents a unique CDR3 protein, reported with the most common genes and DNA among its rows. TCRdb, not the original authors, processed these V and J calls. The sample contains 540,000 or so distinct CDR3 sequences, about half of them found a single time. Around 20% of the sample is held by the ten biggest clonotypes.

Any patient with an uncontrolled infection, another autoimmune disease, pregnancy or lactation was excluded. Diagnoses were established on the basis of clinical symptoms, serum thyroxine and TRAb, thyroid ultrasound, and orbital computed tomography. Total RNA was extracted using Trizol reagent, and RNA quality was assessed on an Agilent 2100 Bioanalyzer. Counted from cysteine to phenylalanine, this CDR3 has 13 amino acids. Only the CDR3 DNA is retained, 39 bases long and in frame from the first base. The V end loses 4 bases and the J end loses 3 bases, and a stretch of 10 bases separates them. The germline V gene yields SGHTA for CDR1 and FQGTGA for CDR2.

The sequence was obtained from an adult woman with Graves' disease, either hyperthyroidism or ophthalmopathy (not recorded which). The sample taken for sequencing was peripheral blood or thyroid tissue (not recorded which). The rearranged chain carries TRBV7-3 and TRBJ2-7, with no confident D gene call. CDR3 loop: CASSYLPYYEQYF. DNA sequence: TGTGCCAGCAGCTACCTCCCATACTACGAGCAGTACTTC. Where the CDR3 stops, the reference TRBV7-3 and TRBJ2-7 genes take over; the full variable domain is GAGVSQTPSNKVTEKGKYVELRCDPISGHTALYWYRQSLGQGPEFLIYFQGTGAADDSGLPNDRFFAVRPEGSVSTLKIQRTERGDSAVYLCASSYLPYYEQYFGPGTRLTVT.